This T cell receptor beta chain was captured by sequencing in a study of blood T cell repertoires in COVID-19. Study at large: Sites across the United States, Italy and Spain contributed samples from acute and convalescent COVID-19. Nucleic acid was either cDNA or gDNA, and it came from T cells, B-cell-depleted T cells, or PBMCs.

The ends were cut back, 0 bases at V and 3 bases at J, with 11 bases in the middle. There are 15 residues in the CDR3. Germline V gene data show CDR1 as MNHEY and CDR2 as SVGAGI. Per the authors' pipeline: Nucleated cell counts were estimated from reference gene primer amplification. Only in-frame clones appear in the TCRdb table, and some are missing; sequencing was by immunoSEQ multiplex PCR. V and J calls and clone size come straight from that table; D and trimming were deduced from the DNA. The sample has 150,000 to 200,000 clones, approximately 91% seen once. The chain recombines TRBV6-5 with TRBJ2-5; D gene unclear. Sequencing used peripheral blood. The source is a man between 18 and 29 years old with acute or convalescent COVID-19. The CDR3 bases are TGTGCCAGCAGTTACTCGATGTGGGCCAAAGAGACCCAGTACTTC. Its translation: CASSYSMWAKETQYF.